This is a list of T cell receptor beta chains from one sample in a study of shared clonotypes between healthy human individuals. Generated by immunoSEQ multiplex PCR, the TCRdb table keeps only in-frame clones and is missing some. The sample carries about 320,000 clones, roughly 84% recorded once. Sequencing input: memory CD8+ T cells sorted from blood. The receptors were gathered from a young man in good health. Both conserved end residues are part of each CDR3. A D gene is named only where the DNA matches it firmly. Not every row has a clone size; where given, it reads once, few, many or a size class.

size	V	D	J	CDR3	DNA
-	TRBV29-1	-	TRBJ2-2	CSVDGLGNTGELFF	TGCAGCGTCGACGGGCTGGGGAACACCGGGGAGCTGTTTTTT
many	TRBV21-1	-	TRBJ1-3	CASRFRTGKAGNTIYF	TGTGCCAGCAGGTTTCGGACAGGGAAGGCTGGAAACACCATATATTTT
-	TRBV9	TRBD2	TRBJ2-7	CASSVEAGGGPYEQYF	TGTGCCAGCAGCGTAGAAGCGGGAGGAGGACCCTACGAGCAGTACTTC
-	TRBV6-5	-	TRBJ2-7	CASSSGIPAYEQYF	TGTGCCAGCAGTTCCGGGATCCCCGCCTACGAGCAGTACTTC
-	TRBV7-9	TRBD1	TRBJ2-7	CASRSDRGLYEQYF	TGTGCCAGCAGGTCGGACAGGGGTTTATACGAGCAGTACTTC
-	TRBV2	-	TRBJ1-3	CASTDPPATGQNTIYF	TGTGCCAGCACCGACCCCCCAGCAACAGGGCAAAACACCATATATTTT
-	TRBV2	TRBD2	TRBJ2-7	CASSEKAGGPLSSYEQYF	TGTGCCAGCAGTGAGAAAGCGGGAGGGCCTTTAAGTTCCTACGAGCAGTACTTC
once	TRBV28	-	TRBJ2-4	CASSHLKRGNIQYF	TGTGCCAGCAGCCACCTTAAAAGGGGAAACATTCAGTACTTC
-	TRBV5-1	-	TRBJ2-1	CASSLDLGHSYNEQFF	TGCGCCAGCAGCTTGGATCTTGGGCACTCCTACAATGAGCAGTTCTTC
-	TRBV28	-	TRBJ2-7	CASSSRGTRTPYEQYF	TGTGCCAGCAGTTCAAGGGGGACCCGTACTCCGTACGAGCAGTACTTC
-	TRBV9	TRBD2	TRBJ2-3	CASSPASGSTDTQYF	TGTGCCAGCAGCCCCGCTAGCGGAAGCACAGATACGCAGTATTTT
-	TRBV5-1	TRBD1	TRBJ2-7	CASSLDATGAGEQYF	TGCGCCAGCAGCTTGGATGCGACAGGGGCCGGCGAGCAGTACTTC
-	TRBV30	-	TRBJ1-1	CAWNLEGMNTEAFF	TGTGCCTGGAACTTGGAGGGGATGAACACTGAAGCTTTCTTT
few	TRBV9	-	TRBJ1-1	CASSVGDSLNTEAFF	TGTGCCAGCAGCGTAGGGGATAGCTTGAACACTGAAGCTTTCTTT
once	TRBV11-2	-	TRBJ2-7	CASSLDVTGRGYEQYF	TGTGCCAGCAGCTTAGATGTTACAGGCCGGGGCTACGAGCAGTACTTC
-	TRBV5-1	-	TRBJ1-3	CASSLAGGNTIYF	TGCGCCAGCAGCTTGGCGGGTGGAAACACCATATATTTT
-	TRBV7-9	TRBD1	TRBJ2-5	CASSKTGPQETQYF	TGTGCCAGCAGCAAGACAGGGCCCCAAGAGACCCAGTACTTC
-	TRBV13	TRBD1	TRBJ2-7	CASSLEGGPPEQYF	TGTGCCAGCAGCTTAGAAGGGGGCCCCCCCGAGCAGTACTTC
-	TRBV5-1	-	TRBJ2-3	CASSLTGISDTQYF	TGCGCCAGCAGCTTGACGGGCATTTCGGATACGCAGTATTTT
few	TRBV5-5	-	TRBJ1-2	CASGPYWDRNPSYGYTF	TGTGCCAGCGGTCCTTATTGGGACCGAAACCCCTCCTATGGCTACACCTTC
many	TRBV27	TRBD1	TRBJ2-7	CASSYIRGQGYEQYF	TGTGCCAGCAGTTATATCAGGGGACAGGGCTACGAGCAGTACTTC
-	TRBV30	TRBD2	TRBJ2-7	CAWSEPGLAGASYEQYF	TGTGCCTGGAGTGAACCGGGACTAGCGGGAGCTTCTTACGAGCAGTACTTC
once	TRBV30	-	TRBJ1-1	CAWSLGGSTEAFF	TGTGCCTGGAGTCTCGGGGGTAGCACTGAAGCTTTCTTT
-	TRBV10-3	-	TRBJ1-1	CAIRISGPSNTEAFF	TGTGCCATCAGGATTTCGGGCCCCTCGAACACTGAAGCTTTCTTT
-	TRBV25-1	-	TRBJ1-1	CASSEYDGRDTEAFF	TGTGCCAGCAGTGAATATGACGGCAGGGACACTGAAGCTTTCTTT
-	TRBV27	TRBD1	TRBJ2-1	CASSSQGGGEQFF	TGTGCCAGCAGTTCCCAAGGGGGCGGTGAGCAGTTCTTC
few	TRBV5-4	-	TRBJ1-4	CASSLRGEKLFF	TGTGCCAGCAGCTTACGAGGGGAAAAACTGTTTTTT
-	TRBV6-5	-	TRBJ2-2	CASSSLRGNTGELFF	TGTGCCAGCAGTTCCCTCAGGGGAAACACCGGGGAGCTGTTTTTT
-	TRBV11-2	-	TRBJ2-5	CASSSGYLLRARETQYF	TGTGCCAGCAGCTCGGGGTACCTGCTCCGGGCCCGGGAGACCCAGTACTTC
-	TRBV7-9	-	TRBJ1-5	CASSDQRGTQHF	TGTGCCAGCAGCGACCAACGGGGGACCCAGCATTTT
-	TRBV28	-	TRBJ1-2	CASSLPDSAAYTF	TGTGCCAGCAGTTTACCGGACAGCGCTGCCTACACCTTC
-	TRBV5-1	TRBD1	TRBJ1-1	CASSLLQGATEAFF	TGCGCCAGCAGCTTGCTACAGGGGGCCACGGAAGCTTTCTTT
-	TRBV9	TRBD1	TRBJ1-1	CASSVGDRLNTEAFF	TGTGCCAGCAGCGTAGGGGACAGACTAAACACTGAAGCTTTCTTT
-	TRBV29-1	-	TRBJ1-1	CSVMAGENTEAFF	TGCAGCGTTATGGCCGGAGAAAACACTGAAGCTTTCTTT
-	TRBV13	TRBD2	TRBJ2-7	CASSLASGGPSSYEQYF	TGTGCCAGCAGCTTAGCTAGCGGGGGGCCTTCCTCCTACGAGCAGTACTTC
-	TRBV10-1	TRBD1	TRBJ2-1	CASTADREYNEQFF	TGCGCCAGCACCGCCGACAGGGAGTACAATGAGCAGTTCTTC
-	TRBV6-5	-	TRBJ1-3	CASSYRESSGNTIYF	TGTGCCAGCAGTTACCGGGAAAGCTCTGGAAACACCATATATTTT
many	TRBV28	-	TRBJ2-6	CASSFQGTHSGANVLTF	TGTGCCAGCAGTTTCCAGGGGACCCACTCTGGGGCCAACGTCCTGACTTTC
-	TRBV11-2	TRBD1	TRBJ2-2	CASSLGQGATGELFF	TGTGCCAGCAGCTTAGGACAGGGAGCCACCGGGGAGCTGTTTTTT
-	TRBV29-1	TRBD1	TRBJ1-2	CSVGTGVREDGYTF	TGCAGCGTGGGGACAGGCGTCAGGGAGGATGGCTACACCTTC
-	TRBV28	TRBD1	TRBJ2-3	CASSLNLDRISTDTQYF	TGTGCCAGCAGTCTAAACCTGGACAGGATCAGCACAGATACGCAGTATTTT
-	TRBV6-5	TRBD1	TRBJ2-7	CANRTGGANEQYF	TGTGCCAACCGGACAGGTGGGGCGAACGAGCAGTACTTC
-	TRBV5-4	TRBD1	TRBJ2-7	CASSSQGAGEQYF	TGTGCCAGCAGTTCCCAGGGGGCCGGCGAGCAGTACTTC
-	TRBV5-6	-	TRBJ1-5	CASSLAAGGIYQPQHF	TGTGCCAGCAGCTTGGCCGCCGGGGGGATATATCAGCCCCAGCATTTT
-	TRBV27	-	TRBJ2-7	CASSFRGAYEQYF	TGTGCCAGCAGTTTCAGGGGGGCGTACGAGCAGTACTTC
-	TRBV29-1	TRBD1	TRBJ2-7	CSVGQANSYEQYF	TGCAGCGTCGGACAGGCTAACTCCTACGAGCAGTACTTC
-	TRBV10-2	-	TRBJ2-4	CATRWGYIQYF	TGCGCCACCCGATGGGGGTACATTCAGTACTTC
-	TRBV2	-	TRBJ1-4	CASAILQGPQTNEKLFF	TGTGCCAGCGCCATCCTTCAGGGACCTCAGACCAATGAAAAACTGTTTTTT
-	TRBV2	-	TRBJ1-3	CASEKLWNTIYF	TGTGCCAGCGAAAAACTGTGGAACACCATATATTTT